This T cell receptor (beta chain) was captured in a study of T-cell memory formation after mild COVID-19. Overall study results and limits: Unconfirmed was the SARS-CoV-2 specificity of second-wave clones that peaked on day 37.

Germline lookup yields CDR1 DFQATT and CDR2 SNEGSKA (reference sequence). This CDR3 has 13 amino acids. Trimming took 6 bases from V and 6 from J, leaving 14 bases between them. Regarding this clonotype: Antigen specificity is unknown.

Libraries for TCRalpha and TCRbeta carried sample barcodes and unique molecular identifiers via 5'RACE. One entry per CDR3 protein results from TCRdb running MiXCR on the 5' RACE reads. The sample contains fewer than 400,000 distinct CDR3 sequences, 10% to 15% of which appear only once. The sequence was obtained from a man between 18 and 35 years old who had mild COVID-19 (a few samples of this study predate the infection). Cell type and time point are not known. The gene calls are TRBV20-1 and TRBJ1-4; no clear D. The material sequenced was PBMCs or a T cell subset sorted from them (not recorded which). The CDR3 here is CSAHRKADEKLFF. The CDR3 DNA sequence: TGCAGTGCCCACCGGAAGGCAGATGAAAAACTGTTTTTT.